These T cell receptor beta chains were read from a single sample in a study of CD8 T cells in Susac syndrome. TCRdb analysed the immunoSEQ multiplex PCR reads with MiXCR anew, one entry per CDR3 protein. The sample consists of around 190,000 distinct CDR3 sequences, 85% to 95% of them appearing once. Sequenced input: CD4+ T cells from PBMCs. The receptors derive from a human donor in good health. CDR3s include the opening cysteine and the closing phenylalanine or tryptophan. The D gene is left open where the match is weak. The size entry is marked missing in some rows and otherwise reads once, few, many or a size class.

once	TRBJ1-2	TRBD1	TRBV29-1	CSVLGQGGTYGYTF	TGCAGCGTTCTCGGACAGGGGGGTACCTATGGCTACACCTTC
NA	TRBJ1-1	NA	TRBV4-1	CASSQVGDVAFF	TGCGCCAGCAGCCAAGTGGGGGACGTCGCTTTCTTT
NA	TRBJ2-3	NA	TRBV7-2	CASSLMPSGTDTQYF	TGTGCCAGCAGCTTGATGCCCTCAGGCACAGATACGCAGTATTTT
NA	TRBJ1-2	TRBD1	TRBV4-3	CASSPDLIRDRGNYGYTF	TGCGCCAGCAGCCCAGACCTCATCAGGGACAGGGGGAACTATGGCTACACCTTC
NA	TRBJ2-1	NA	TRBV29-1	CSATLIPSSYNEQFF	TGCAGCGCCACGTTAATCCCGAGCTCCTACAATGAGCAGTTCTTC
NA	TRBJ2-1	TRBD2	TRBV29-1	CSVGRALSYNEQFF	TGCAGCGTCGGGAGGGCCCTCTCCTACAATGAGCAGTTCTTC
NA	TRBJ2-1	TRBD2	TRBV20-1	CSARVDESGRGFDEQFF	TGCAGTGCTAGAGTGGATGAGAGCGGGAGAGGGTTCGATGAGCAGTTCTTC
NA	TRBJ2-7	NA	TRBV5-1	CASSIGTLDEQYF	TGCGCCAGCAGCATCGGGACATTAGACGAGCAGTACTTC
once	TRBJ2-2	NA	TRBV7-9	CASSLVQGGTGELFF	TGTGCCAGCAGCTTAGTCCAGGGTGGCACCGGGGAGCTGTTTTTT
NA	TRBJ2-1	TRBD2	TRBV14	CASSRAGAVYNEQFF	TGTGCCAGCAGCCGAGCGGGGGCAGTCTACAATGAGCAGTTCTTC
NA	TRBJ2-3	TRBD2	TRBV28	CASSHRGLAVQIGDTQYF	TGTGCCAGCAGTCATAGGGGCCTAGCGGTTCAAATTGGGGATACGCAGTATTTT
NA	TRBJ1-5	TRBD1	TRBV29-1	CSVGDRANQPQHF	TGCAGCGTTGGGGACAGGGCCAATCAGCCCCAGCATTTT
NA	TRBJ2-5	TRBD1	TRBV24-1	CATSDGRGRMETQYF	TGTGCCACCAGTGACGGCAGGGGGCGCATGGAGACCCAGTACTTC
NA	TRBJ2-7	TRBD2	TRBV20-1	CSARDLRRAGPSYEQYF	TGCAGTGCTAGAGATCTTCGCAGAGCGGGGCCCTCCTACGAGCAGTACTTC
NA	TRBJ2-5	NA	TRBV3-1	CASSQRLSQETQYF	TGTGCCAGCAGCCAACGTCTTTCCCAAGAGACCCAGTACTTC
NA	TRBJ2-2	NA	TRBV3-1	CASNPGLRTGELFF	TGTGCCAGCAACCCGGGACTTCGCACCGGGGAGCTGTTTTTT
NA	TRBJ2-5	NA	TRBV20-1	CSPLTQETQYF	TGCAGCCCTCTAACCCAAGAGACCCAGTACTTC
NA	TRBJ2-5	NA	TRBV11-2	CASSPVTFQETQYF	TGTGCCAGCAGCCCAGTGACCTTCCAAGAGACCCAGTACTTC
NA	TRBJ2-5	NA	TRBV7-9	CASSSGTETQYF	TGTGCCAGCAGCTCGGGGACAGAGACCCAGTACTTC
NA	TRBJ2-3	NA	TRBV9	CASSVRGRADTQYF	TGTGCCAGCAGCGTAAGGGGGAGGGCAGATACGCAGTATTTT
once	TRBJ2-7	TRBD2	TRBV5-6	CASTPGGGGHEQYF	TGTGCCAGCACCCCCGGCGGGGGTGGCCACGAGCAGTACTTC
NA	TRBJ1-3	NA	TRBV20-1	CSADRTEPQSSGNTIYF	TGCAGTGCTGACCGGACGGAGCCACAGAGCTCTGGAAACACCATATATTTT
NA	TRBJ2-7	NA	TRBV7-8	CASSRNDRGEQYF	TGTGCCAGCAGCCGAAACGACCGGGGCGAGCAGTACTTC
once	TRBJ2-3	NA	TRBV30	CAWSSTGTQPLGTQYF	TGTGCCTGGAGTTCCACCGGGACGCAACCCTTAGGGACGCAGTATTTT
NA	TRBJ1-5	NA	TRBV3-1	CASSQGVSPNQPQHF	TGTGCCAGCAGCCAAGGGGTCTCCCCGAATCAGCCCCAGCATTTT
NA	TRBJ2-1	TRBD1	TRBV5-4	CASSRDRGTYNEQFF	TGTGCCAGCAGCCGTGACAGGGGGACGTACAATGAGCAGTTCTTC
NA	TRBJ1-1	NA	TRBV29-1	CSVEHGTEAFF	TGCAGCGTTGAACACGGCACTGAAGCTTTCTTT
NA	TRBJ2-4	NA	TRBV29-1	CSAEGVLAKNIQYF	TGCAGCGCGGAAGGGGTCTTAGCCAAAAACATTCAGTACTTC
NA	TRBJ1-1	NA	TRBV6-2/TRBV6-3	CASRSGHTNTEAFF	TGTGCCAGCAGGTCGGGACATACGAACACTGAAGCTTTCTTT
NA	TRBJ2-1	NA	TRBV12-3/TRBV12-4	CASSTTEQFF	TGTGCCAGCAGTACGACCGAGCAGTTCTTC
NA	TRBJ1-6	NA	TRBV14	CASSAREYNSPLHF	TGTGCCAGCAGCGCCCGGGAGTATAATTCACCCCTCCACTTT
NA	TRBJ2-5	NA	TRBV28	CASSAPIETQYF	TGTGCCAGCAGTGCTCCAATAGAGACCCAGTACTTC
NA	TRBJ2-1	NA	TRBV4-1	CASSQDTNEQFF	TGCGCCAGCAGCCAAGACACCAATGAGCAGTTCTTC
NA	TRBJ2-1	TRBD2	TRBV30	CAWSAQGGRAREQFF	TGTGCCTGGAGTGCGCAGGGCGGGAGGGCCCGGGAGCAGTTCTTC
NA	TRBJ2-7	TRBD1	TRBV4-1	CASSQLGQGPLSYEQYF	TGCGCCAGCAGCCAGTTAGGACAGGGGCCTCTCTCCTACGAGCAGTACTTC
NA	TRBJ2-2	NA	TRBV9	CATRATVTGELFF	TGTGCGACACGAGCGACAGTCACCGGGGAGCTGTTTTTT
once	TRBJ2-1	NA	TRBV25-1	CASRGQGGSNYNEQFF	TGTGCCAGCAGAGGACAGGGAGGGAGTAACTACAATGAGCAGTTCTTC
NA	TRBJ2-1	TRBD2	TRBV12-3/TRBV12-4	CASRPGLAATNEQFF	TGTGCCAGCAGACCGGGGCTAGCGGCGACTAATGAGCAGTTCTTC
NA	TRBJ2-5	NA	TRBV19	CASSKSGSETQYF	TGTGCCAGTAGTAAATCGGGTTCGGAGACCCAGTACTTC
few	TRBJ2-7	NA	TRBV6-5	CASSLGVEQYF	TGTGCCAGCAGCCTCGGGGTAGAGCAGTACTTC
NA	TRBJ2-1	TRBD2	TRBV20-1	CSARALLAGAIEQFF	TGCAGTGCTAGAGCCTTACTAGCGGGAGCGATTGAGCAGTTCTTC
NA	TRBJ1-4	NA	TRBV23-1	CASSRRRESNEKLFF	TGCGCCAGCAGTCGGAGACGGGAATCTAATGAAAAACTGTTTTTT
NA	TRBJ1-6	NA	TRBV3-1	CASSQGESPLHF	TGTGCCAGCAGCCAAGGGGAATCACCCCTCCACTTT
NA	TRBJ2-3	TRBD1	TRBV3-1	CASSRRGTGSADTQYF	TGTGCCAGCAGCCGGCGAGGGACAGGCAGCGCAGATACGCAGTATTTT
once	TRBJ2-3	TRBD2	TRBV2	CAIPGLAGPDTQYF	TGTGCCATCCCGGGACTAGCGGGACCAGATACGCAGTATTTT
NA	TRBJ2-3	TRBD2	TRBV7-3	CASSFEGTSGTDTQYF	TGTGCCAGCAGCTTTGAGGGCACTAGCGGCACAGATACGCAGTATTTT
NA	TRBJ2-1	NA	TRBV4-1	CASKEQAGISYNEQFF	TGCGCCAGCAAGGAGCAGGCCGGGATAAGCTACAATGAGCAGTTCTTC
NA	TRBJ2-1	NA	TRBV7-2	CASSLAGRQAYNEQFF	TGTGCCAGCAGCTTAGCGGGCCGGCAGGCCTACAATGAGCAGTTCTTC
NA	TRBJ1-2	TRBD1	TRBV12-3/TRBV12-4	CASSLEGGLLGYTF	TGTGCCAGCAGTTTAGAAGGGGGCTTACTCGGCTACACCTTC
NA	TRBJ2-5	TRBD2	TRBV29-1	CSALPRGTSGGKTQYF	TGCAGCGCCCTTCCGCGCGGGACTAGCGGGGGGAAGACCCAGTACTTC
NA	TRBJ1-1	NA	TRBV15	CATSRDSKNTEAFF	TGTGCCACCAGCAGAGACAGCAAGAACACTGAAGCTTTCTTT
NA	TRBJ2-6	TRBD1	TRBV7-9	CASSSDRGPISGANVLTF	TGTGCCAGCAGCTCGGACAGGGGGCCCATCTCTGGGGCCAACGTCCTGACTTTC
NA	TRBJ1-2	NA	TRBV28	CASRPAANYGYTF	TGTGCCAGCAGGCCAGCTGCAAACTATGGCTACACCTTC
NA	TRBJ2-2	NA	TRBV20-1	CSARPRGRGTGELFF	TGCAGTGCTAGGCCCCGGGGTCGTGGCACCGGGGAGCTGTTTTTT